This passage covers 15 T cell receptor beta chains from one sample sequenced in a study of CD8+ T cells in alopecia areata (dated 2018 in TCRdb). The treatment or condition label for this specimen denotes: oral pan-JAK inhibitor, 5-10 mg twice daily. The library was produced with the immunoSEQ multiplex PCR assay. RNA was extracted from all samples and reverse transcribed into cDNA, which served as template for TCR sequencing. Here the immuneACCESS table is served through TCRdb, limited to in-frame sequences with V and J called. Missing clones are a known gap in these copies; in checked studies unresolved V genes cover under half, and the rest lacks a known reason. Present in this sample are 210,000 or so clones, approximately 70% of which were seen just once. The ten largest make up 0.95% to 1.5% of the sample. Sample: CD4+ T cells sorted from blood, taken at week 44, from a patient treated with tofacitinib. Receptors originate from a human donor with alopecia areata.

This chain joins TRBV6-5 and TRBJ2-1, with TRBD2 matching over 9 bases. The ends lost 5 bases at V and 9 bases at J; junction bases unmatched: 8. The CDR3 has 14 amino acids. CDR1 MNHEY and CDR2 SVGAGI come from the germline V gene. CDR3 bases: TGTGCCAGCAGTGGGCTGCGGGGGGGGGTTGAGCAGTTCTTC. This codes for CASSGLRGGVEQFF.

The chain carries TRBV6-5 and TRBJ2-7; D is undetermined. The germline CDR1 and CDR2 sequences are MNHEY and SVGAGI. CDR3 length: 11 amino acids. V lost 6 bases, J lost 5 bases, and 8 bases lay in between. The chain's CDR3 is CASSERHEQYF. The CDR3 DNA sequence: TGTGCCAGCAGCGAAAGGCACGAGCAGTACTTC.

The chain joins TRBV9 to TRBJ1-5; D may be TRBD1 (5 bases). CDR1 is SGDLS and CDR2 is YYNGEE in the germline V gene. V lost 3 bases, J lost 4 bases, and 14 bases lay in between. The CDR3 is 15 amino acids. CDR3 bases: TGTGCCAGCAGCGCTGGGGGGGAGGCGAATCAGCCCCAGCATTTT. Protein product: CASSAGGEANQPQHF.

This sequence joins TRBV7-6 and TRBJ2-3; no definite D call. Germline V CDR1 and CDR2: SGHVS, FNYEAQ. With 3 bases removed from V and 4 bases from J, the gap between germline ends came to 8 bases. The CDR3 has 13 residues. The CDR3 protein is CASSLGPSDTQYF. For the CDR3, the DNA is TGTGCCAGCAGCTTGGGTCCTTCAGATACGCAGTATTTT.

The rearrangement joins TRBV4-1 to TRBJ2-1; TRBD2 matches at 14 bases. Unmatched junction bases numbered 2, after V lost 4 bases and J lost 6 bases. Germline V gene lookup returns CDR1 MGHRA and CDR2 YSYEKL. This CDR3 contains 15 residues. The CDR3 coding sequence is TGCGCCAGCAGCCTCGGACTAGCGGGGGGCAATGAGCAGTTCTTC. Its translation is CASSLGLAGGNEQFF.

This chain joins TRBV18 and TRBJ1-6, with 9 bases identical to TRBD1. V was pared by 3 bases and J by 7 bases, with 4 bases of the junction left unmatched. Germline loops: CDR1 KGHSH, CDR2 LQKENI. This CDR3 spans 15 amino acids. The CDR3 region is CASSPGGQGNSPLHF. In nucleotides, the CDR3 is TGTGCCAGCTCACCCGGAGGACAGGGGAATTCACCCCTCCACTTT.

The chain is built from TRBV7-2 and TRBJ2-1; 8 bases line up with TRBD2. Germline trimming cut 4 bases from V and 7 bases from J; bases unmatched to any gene: 9. CDR3 length: 15 amino acids. Germline V gene lookup returns CDR1 SGHTA and CDR2 FQGNSA. The CDR3 sequence: CASSYLAGPGNEQFF. The CDR3 DNA is TGTGCCAGCAGCTATCTAGCGGGCCCAGGGAATGAGCAGTTCTTC.

The sample holds a few counts of this clone. The chain has TRBV29-1 and TRBJ1-1; D gene ambiguous. The CDR3 totals 13 residues. In germline, CDR1 is SQVTM, CDR2 ANQGSEA. With 1 base removed from V and 4 bases from J, the gap between germline ends came to 10 bases. DNA for the CDR3: TGCAGCGTTGAAGGTCAATGGGGCACTGAAGCTTTCTTT. Its protein product is CSVEGQWGTEAFF.

This clone appeared once. This sequence joins TRBV4-3 and TRBJ2-7; 9 nucleotides agree with TRBD1. CDR3 length equals 16 residues. Trimming at V came to 0 bases and at J to 2 bases, leaving 5 bases not matched to a gene. CDR1 is LGHNA and CDR2 is YSLEER in the germline V gene. CDR3 in DNA: TGCGCCAGCAGCCAAGAACATGGGGACAGGGCCTACGAGCAGTACTTC. Protein: CASSQEHGDRAYEQYF.

The chain joins TRBV25-1 to TRBJ2-1, with 8 bases aligning to TRBD2. The J segment lost 15 bases and the V segment lost 4 bases, leaving 11 bases of the junction unmatched. The CDR3 consists of 13 residues. Germline V gene lookup returns CDR1 MGHDK and CDR2 SYGVNS. CDR3 protein: CASSASGLAHPFF. DNA for the CDR3: TGTGCCAGCAGTGCCTCAGGACTAGCTCACCCGTTCTTC. The full variable domain, rest sourced from reference TRBV25-1 and TRBJ2-1, is EADIYQTPRYLVIGTGKKITLECSQTMGHDKMYWYQQDPGMELHLIHYSYGVNSTEKGDLSSESTVSRIRTEHFPLTLESARPSHTSQYLCASSASGLAHPFFGPGTRLTVL.

This chain joins TRBV29-1 and TRBJ1-2; D is unresolved. CDR3 length equals 13 residues. The V end lost 1 base, the J end lost 4 bases, and 10 bases lay between the germline ends. Germline-derived CDR1 and CDR2 are SQVTM and ANQGSEA. This CDR3 reads CSVEVGGGYGYTF. The CDR3 DNA is TGCAGCGTTGAAGTAGGTGGTGGCTATGGCTACACCTTC.

This clone appeared a few times. The chain links TRBV29-1 to TRBJ1-1, with D unresolved. This CDR3 contains 13 residues. V lost 5 bases to trimming and J lost 8 bases, with 18 bases between them. CDR1 and CDR2 (germline): SQVTM, ANQGSEA. Here the CDR3 DNA reads TGCAGCGTTCGGGAAGGGTTATTTCCCGAAGCTTTCTTT. Its protein is CSVREGLFPEAFF.

In this sample, this clone turned up many times. The chain recombines TRBV2 with TRBJ2-7; D is undetermined. V was clipped by 3 bases and J by 8 bases, with 11 bases between them. CDR1 SNHLY and CDR2 FYNNEI come from the germline V gene. This CDR3 has 12 amino acids. The CDR3 here is CASSELERKQYF. The CDR3 nucleotides are TGTGCCAGCAGTGAGCTCGAACGGAAGCAGTACTTC.

This chain links TRBV30 with TRBJ2-3, with 7 nucleotides matching TRBD2. The CDR3 totals 14 residues. Germline V gene sequence: CDR1 GTSNPN, CDR2 SVGIG (reference sequence). Germline trimming cut 3 bases from V and 1 base from J; bases unmatched to any gene: 4. Here the CDR3 DNA reads TGTGCCTGGAGCGGACTAGACGGCACAGATACGCAGTATTTT. Protein: CAWSGLDGTDTQYF.

This clone was recorded once. V usage is TRBV2 and J usage is TRBJ2-4; maybe TRBD1 (6 bases). V was cut by 6 bases and J by 0 bases, with 9 bases left in between. Per germline, CDR1 SNHLY and CDR2 FYNNEI. The CDR3 runs to 14 residues. The CDR3 is CASRDSIAKNIQYF. DNA for the CDR3: TGTGCCAGCAGGGACAGTATAGCCAAAAACATTCAGTACTTC.